These T cell receptor beta chains were read from a single sample in a study of T cells in Graves' hyperthyroidism and ophthalmopathy. From the multiplex PCR reads, TCRdb called clonotypes with MiXCR, one entry per CDR3 protein. The sample lists around 420,000 distinct CDR3 sequences, 15% to 19% occurring once. Sequencing was performed on blood. The origin of the receptors is a woman aged 18-29 years with Graves' hyperthyroidism. The CDR3 runs from the conserved cysteine through the conserved F or W. A D gene is named only where the DNA matches it firmly. A row's size may be missing; if present it is once, few, many or a size class.

D: -; size: many; V: TRBV20-1; J: TRBJ1-6; CDR3: CSASPGAPLHF; DNA: TGCAGTGCTTCCCCGGGGGCACCCCTCCACTTT
D: -; size: -; V: TRBV5-1; J: TRBJ2-7; CDR3: CASRSTYEQYF; DNA: TGCGCCAGCAGATCCACCTACGAGCAGTACTTC
D: -; size: -; V: TRBV14; J: TRBJ1-6; CDR3: CASSQESTASSPLHF; DNA: TGTGCCAGCAGCCAAGAATCGACAGCTAGTTCACCCCTCCACTTT
D: -; size: few; V: TRBV20-1; J: TRBJ1-1; CDR3: CSARDRGGGGLLSTEAFF; DNA: TGCAGTGCTAGAGACCGGGGAGGGGGGGGTCTATTGAGCACTGAAGCTTTCTTT
D: TRBD2; size: -; V: TRBV5-4; J: TRBJ2-3; CDR3: CASSPRLAGRTDTQYF; DNA: TGTGCCAGCAGTCCCCGACTAGCGGGCCGCACAGATACGCAGTATTTT
D: -; size: few; V: TRBV19; J: TRBJ1-5; CDR3: CASSIDLEGYQPQHF; DNA: TGTGCCAGTAGTATAGATTTGGAGGGCTATCAGCCCCAGCATTTT
D: TRBD2; size: few; V: TRBV12-3/TRBV12-4; J: TRBJ2-1; CDR3: CASTPGGRAYNEQFF; DNA: TGTGCCAGCACCCCGGGGGGGCGCGCCTACAATGAGCAGTTCTTC
D: -; size: many; V: TRBV11-2; J: TRBJ2-7; CDR3: CASSLDPGGSYEQYF; DNA: TGTGCCAGCAGCTTAGACCCCGGGGGCTCCTACGAGCAGTACTTC
D: TRBD2; size: many; V: TRBV11-3; J: TRBJ2-7; CDR3: CASSLNSGTSYEQYF; DNA: TGTGCCAGCAGTTTGAACTCCGGGACTAGCTACGAGCAGTACTTC
D: -; size: few; V: TRBV7-9; J: TRBJ2-5; CDR3: CASSPEGGIQETQYF; DNA: TGTGCCAGCAGCCCCGAGGGGGGGATTCAAGAGACCCAGTACTTC
D: -; size: -; V: TRBV4-2; J: TRBJ1-1; CDR3: CASSQDHGGSGEAFF; DNA: TGTGCCAGCAGCCAAGATCACGGAGGTTCGGGTGAAGCTTTCTTT
D: -; size: many; V: TRBV28; J: TRBJ2-7; CDR3: CASSLIRPYYEQYF; DNA: TGTGCCAGCAGTTTAATCCGCCCATACTACGAGCAGTACTTC
D: -; size: once; V: TRBV20-1; J: TRBJ2-1; CDR3: CSARLSGAYNEQFF; DNA: TGCAGTGCTAGACTCTCAGGGGCCTACAATGAGCAGTTCTTC
D: TRBD1; size: many; V: TRBV6-1; J: TRBJ2-1; CDR3: CASSKGTGNNEQFF; DNA: TGTGCCAGCAGCAAAGGGACAGGAAACAATGAGCAGTTCTTC
D: -; size: few; V: TRBV5-5; J: TRBJ2-1; CDR3: CASSLLNRDLSSYNEQFF; DNA: TGTGCCAGCAGCCTACTAAATAGGGACCTTAGCTCCTACAATGAGCAGTTCTTC
D: TRBD2; size: few; V: TRBV29-1; J: TRBJ2-2; CDR3: CSVFSGSLTGELFF; DNA: TGCAGCGTCTTTAGCGGGAGTTTAACCGGGGAGCTGTTTTTT
D: TRBD2; size: many; V: TRBV28; J: TRBJ2-1; CDR3: CASSPLAVSGNEQFF; DNA: TGTGCCAGCAGTCCACTAGCGGTGTCGGGCAATGAGCAGTTCTTC
D: -; size: -; V: TRBV20-1; J: TRBJ1-2; CDR3: CSARTEVYYGYTF; DNA: TGCAGTGCAAGGACAGAAGTTTACTATGGCTACACCTTC
D: TRBD2; size: many; V: TRBV11-2; J: TRBJ2-6; CDR3: CASSRGGAGANVLTF; DNA: TGTGCCAGCAGCCGCGGGGGAGCTGGGGCCAACGTCCTGACTTTC
D: -; size: -; V: TRBV6-2/TRBV6-3; J: TRBJ2-1; CDR3: CASSPPGSRYNEQFF; DNA: TGTGCCAGCAGCCCCCCGGGTTCTAGATATAATGAGCAGTTCTTC
D: -; size: many; V: TRBV7-2; J: TRBJ2-3; CDR3: CASSLGGITDTQYF; DNA: TGTGCCAGCAGCTTGGGCGGGATCACAGATACGCAGTATTTT
D: -; size: many; V: TRBV2; J: TRBJ1-3; CDR3: CASSEDGWVRVTGNTIYF; DNA: TGTGCCAGCAGTGAAGACGGTTGGGTCAGGGTAACTGGAAACACCATATATTTT
D: -; size: many; V: TRBV11-2; J: TRBJ2-7; CDR3: CASSLARVAYEQYF; DNA: TGTGCCAGCAGCTTAGCAAGGGTAGCCTACGAGCAGTACTTC
D: TRBD1; size: many; V: TRBV2; J: TRBJ1-1; CDR3: CASSDRQGGSTEAFF; DNA: TGTGCCAGCAGTGACCGACAGGGAGGGAGCACTGAAGCTTTCTTT
D: TRBD1; size: many; V: TRBV2; J: TRBJ1-1; CDR3: CASSEQTGGNTEAFF; DNA: TGTGCCAGCAGTGAGCAGACAGGGGGGAACACTGAAGCTTTCTTT
D: TRBD2; size: -; V: TRBV20-1; J: TRBJ2-3; CDR3: CSAAGTSGGASTDTQYF; DNA: TGCAGTGCCGCCGGGACTAGCGGGGGGGCTAGCACAGATACGCAGTATTTT
D: TRBD2; size: many; V: TRBV2; J: TRBJ2-3; CDR3: CASSWTSGNTDTQYF; DNA: TGTGCCAGCAGTTGGACTAGCGGGAACACAGATACGCAGTATTTT
D: -; size: many; V: TRBV13; J: TRBJ1-1; CDR3: CASSYRDSGLNTEAFF; DNA: TGTGCCAGCAGCTACCGGGACTCGGGCCTGAACACTGAAGCTTTCTTT
D: -; size: many; V: TRBV5-1; J: TRBJ2-3; CDR3: CASSSGLKGVTDTQYF; DNA: TGCGCCAGCAGCTCGGGGTTGAAGGGGGTCACAGATACGCAGTATTTT
D: TRBD2; size: many; V: TRBV11-2; J: TRBJ2-7; CDR3: CASSLVASGGPYEQYF; DNA: TGTGCCAGCAGCTTAGTGGCTAGCGGGGGGCCCTACGAGCAGTACTTC
D: -; size: once; V: TRBV5-5; J: TRBJ2-1; CDR3: CASAGGVDEQFF; DNA: TGTGCCAGCGCCGGGGGTGTCGATGAGCAGTTCTTC
D: -; size: many; V: TRBV11-3; J: TRBJ2-1; CDR3: CASSGWGDSSYNEQFF; DNA: TGTGCCAGCAGCGGTTGGGGAGATTCCTCCTACAATGAGCAGTTCTTC
D: -; size: many; V: TRBV6-1; J: TRBJ2-7; CDR3: CASRSHPLYEQYF; DNA: TGTGCCAGCAGATCACACCCCCTTTACGAGCAGTACTTC
D: -; size: many; V: TRBV7-8; J: TRBJ1-2; CDR3: CASSPKAYNYGYTF; DNA: TGTGCCAGCAGCCCCAAAGCTTACAACTATGGCTACACCTTC
D: -; size: many; V: TRBV7-9; J: TRBJ2-3; CDR3: CASSAPRLPDTQYF; DNA: TGTGCCAGCAGCGCCCCACGTCTCCCAGATACGCAGTATTTT
D: -; size: many; V: TRBV4-2; J: TRBJ2-1; CDR3: CASSQGLVSSYNEQFF; DNA: TGTGCCAGCAGCCAAGGTCTAGTAAGCTCCTACAATGAGCAGTTCTTC
D: TRBD1; size: -; V: TRBV5-4; J: TRBJ2-4; CDR3: CASSPGGEVSKYDIQYF; DNA: TGTGCCAGCAGCCCAGGGGGCGAGGTCTCAAAGTACGACATTCAGTACTTC
D: -; size: -; V: TRBV10-3; J: TRBJ1-5; CDR3: CAIKGDGGSNQPQHF; DNA: TGTGCCATCAAGGGGGACGGGGGCAGCAATCAGCCCCAGCATTTT
D: -; size: -; V: TRBV7-2; J: TRBJ2-7; CDR3: CASSLGTYAYEQYF; DNA: TGTGCCAGCAGCTTGGGGACATACGCCTACGAGCAGTACTTC
D: -; size: many; V: TRBV5-6; J: TRBJ1-1; CDR3: CASSSYVSWNTEAFF; DNA: TGTGCCAGCAGCTCCTACGTGTCGTGGAACACTGAAGCTTTCTTT
D: TRBD1; size: many; V: TRBV2; J: TRBJ1-1; CDR3: CASRTGQRDTEAFF; DNA: TGTGCCAGCAGAACGGGACAGCGGGACACTGAAGCTTTCTTT
D: -; size: many; V: TRBV28; J: TRBJ1-4; CDR3: CASSPITTNEKLFF; DNA: TGTGCCAGCAGCCCTATTACAACTAATGAAAAACTGTTTTTT
D: -; size: many; V: TRBV5-5; J: TRBJ2-3; CDR3: CATRRGPTDTQYF; DNA: TGTGCCACCCGGAGGGGACCAACAGATACGCAGTATTTT
D: -; size: many; V: TRBV7-2; J: TRBJ2-7; CDR3: CASSLPGTYYEQYF; DNA: TGTGCCAGCAGCTTACCGGGCACTTACTACGAGCAGTACTTC